The clone carrying this T cell receptor beta chain was seen ten or more times. Memory CD4+ T cells were sorted as CD4+CD45RO+CD25- cells. Full-length variable regions came from constant-region reverse primers plus semi-nested Nested Universal Primer A PCR. Via MiXCR, TCRdb re-called the 5' RACE reads, giving one row per CDR3 protein. The sample contains around 33,000 distinct CDR3 sequences, around a quarter of which appear only once. The CDR3 has 16 residues. Germline V CDR1 and CDR2: ENHRY, SYGVKD. V dropped 5 bases and J dropped 3 bases, with 20 bases sitting between them. The source of this sequence is a female donor with breast cancer. The V and J genes are TRBV10-3 and TRBJ2-7, with D possibly being TRBD2 (5 bases). Sequencing was done on a sample of memory CD4+ T cells sorted from blood. Subset meaning: memory CD4+ T cells, CD4+CD45RO+CD25-. CDR3 nucleotides: TGTGCCATCAGTTCTCAACGGAACGGAGGCCTCTACGAGCAGTACTTC. This codes for CAISSQRNGGLYEQYF.